These T cell receptor beta chains were read from a single sample in a study of T cells in localized non-small cell lung cancer. Sequencing was performed with immunoSEQ multiplex PCR; in TCRdb, only in-frame clones are kept and a portion is missing. This sample has around 10,000 clones, with less than 35% found just once. The sequencing here drew on lung tumor tissue, taken before any cancer treatment. The origin of the receptors is a man aged 40-75 years with stage I lung adenocarcinoma. CDR3s include the opening cysteine and the closing phenylalanine or tryptophan. The order of the fields is V gene, J gene, clone size, D gene, CDR3 DNA, CDR3 protein. A D gene is named only where the DNA matches it firmly. For some rows the clone size is stated as once, few or many, or as a class when expanded; others skip it.

TRBV30,TRBJ2-7,few,.,TGTGCCTGGAGTCAACAGAGCTCCTACGAGCAGTACTTC,CAWSQQSSYEQYF
TRBV6-8,TRBJ2-7,.,.,TGTGCCAGCAGTTACTATCTGGCCCCGTACGAGCAGTACTTC,CASSYYLAPYEQYF
TRBV19,TRBJ1-3,.,TRBD1,TGTGCCAGTAGTTTTCGACAGGGCCCCTCTGGAAACACCATATATTTT,CASSFRQGPSGNTIYF
TRBV18,TRBJ1-4,medium-sized,.,TGTGCCAGCTCACCATCGGACAGCGGTGGGGAAAAACTGTTTTTT,CASSPSDSGGEKLFF
TRBV30,TRBJ1-1,.,TRBD1,TGTGCCTGGAGTGTCCCGGGACAGGGGGCGCGGGCTTTCTTT,CAWSVPGQGARAFF
TRBV6-1,TRBJ1-2,few,.,TGTGCCAGCAGTGAAGCCGGGTATGGCTACACCTTC,CASSEAGYGYTF
TRBV11-3,TRBJ1-5,many,.,TGTGCCAGCAGCTTGGGGGGCCTCGGTAACAATCAGCCCCAGCATTTT,CASSLGGLGNNQPQHF
TRBV11-3,TRBJ2-7,many,TRBD1,TGTGCCAGCAGCTCCTCGACAGGGGGCGGCTACGAGCAGTACTTC,CASSSSTGGGYEQYF
TRBV11-3,TRBJ1-1,.,.,TGTGCCAGCAGCTTGTTACGGCTGATGAACACTGAAGCTTTCTTT,CASSLLRLMNTEAFF
TRBV11-3,TRBJ2-7,few,.,TGTGCCAGCGAGTCAGAGGGAGGAATTGGCGAGCAGTACTTC,CASESEGGIGEQYF
TRBV11-3,TRBJ1-6,large,.,TGTGCCAGCAGCTTGGCGTTTATGAATTCACCCCTCCACTTT,CASSLAFMNSPLHF
TRBV18,TRBJ1-5,.,.,TGTGCCAGCTCACTATACAGGGATCAGCCCCAGCATTTT,CASSLYRDQPQHF
TRBV19,TRBJ2-2,.,.,TGTGCCAGTCTTAGGAACACCGGGGAGCTGTTTTTT,CASLRNTGELFF
TRBV11-3,TRBJ1-4,.,.,TGTGCCAGCAGCCCCGGCCCGCCAGCAACTAATGAAAAACTGTTTTTT,CASSPGPPATNEKLFF
TRBV5-1,TRBJ1-1,few,.,TGCGCCAGCAGCCCGGAGGCGGCAAACACTGAAGCTTTCTTT,CASSPEAANTEAFF
TRBV5-1,TRBJ1-1,.,TRBD1,TGCGCCAGCAGCCGTCTGGGGGGACAGAGCATGAACACTGAAGCTTTCTTT,CASSRLGGQSMNTEAFF
TRBV12-2,TRBJ2-2,.,.,TGTGCCACTCTGGGGACAGGGGTCACCGGGGAGCTGTTTTTT,CATLGTGVTGELFF
TRBV6-8,TRBJ1-1,few,.,TGTGCCATCAGCCAGGGAAAGAACACTGAAGCTTTCTTT,CAISQGKNTEAFF
TRBV1,TRBJ2-7,few,.,TGCGCCAGCAGCCCCGGGACTAGTCCCCACCGGGACGAGCAGTACTTC,CASSPGTSPHRDEQYF
TRBV11-3,TRBJ2-5,.,TRBD1,TGTGCCAGCTTGACAGGGCGTCTCCAAGAGACCCAGTACTTC,CASLTGRLQETQYF
TRBV6-8,TRBJ1-3,few,TRBD1,TGTGCCAGCAGCCTAGGGGACAGCTCTGGAAACACCATATATTTT,CASSLGDSSGNTIYF
TRBV10-1,TRBJ1-1,.,.,TGCGCCAGCAGTGACGGCACTGAAGCTTTCTTT,CASSDGTEAFF
TRBV19,TRBJ2-5,few,.,TGTGCCAGTAGTACGATAGTGTACCAAGAGACCCAGTACTTC,CASSTIVYQETQYF
TRBV11-3,TRBJ2-2,.,.,TGTGCCAGCAGCTTTTGGGGCTGGGCGGAGAGTTTTTTGAACACCGGGGAGCTGTTTTTT,CASSFWGWAESFLNTGELFF
TRBV11-3,TRBJ2-5,.,TRBD2,TGTGCCAGCAGCTCTGGGAGGCTAGCGGGGAGGGGAGAGACCCAGTACTTC,CASSSGRLAGRGETQYF
TRBV29-1,TRBJ2-7,few,TRBD1,TGCAGCGTTGGCCCGGGACAGGGGCCCTACGAGCAGTACTTC,CSVGPGQGPYEQYF
TRBV7-6,TRBJ1-6,.,.,TGTGCCAGAAGCTTGGATAGGGAGGACAACTGCCTTAACCCCCTCCACTTT,CARSLDREDNCLNPLHF
TRBV18,TRBJ1-5,.,TRBD1,TGTGCCAGCTCACCAGACAGGGGGGGTCGGGGCAATCAGCCCCAGCATTTT,CASSPDRGGRGNQPQHF
TRBV6-8,TRBJ2-1,few,TRBD2,TGTGCCAGCAGCCTACCCCCTAGCGGGGGGGCCAGGGAGCAGTTCTTC,CASSLPPSGGAREQFF
TRBV14,TRBJ2-7,.,.,TGTGCCAGCAGCCAGGAGGGGTTTTTCTCCTACGAGCAGTACTTC,CASSQEGFFSYEQYF
TRBV11-3,TRBJ2-7,.,.,TGTGCCAGCAGCTTGAGTTGGGGACACTACGAGCAGTACTTC,CASSLSWGHYEQYF
TRBV6-8,TRBJ2-7,.,TRBD2,TGTGCCAGCAGTATAGCGGGGGTCAACTACGAGCAGTACTTC,CASSIAGVNYEQYF
TRBV19,TRBJ1-5,large,TRBD1,TGTGCCAGCGGGGGGGGACAGGGCGGCAATCAGCCCCAGCATTTT,CASGGGQGGNQPQHF
TRBV9,TRBJ2-7,.,.,TGTGCCAGCAGCGTAGCCAGCACGGGCAACGAGCAGTACTTC,CASSVASTGNEQYF
TRBV12-5,TRBJ1-4,.,.,TGTGCTAGTGGTTTGGTCGGTTCCCCCGCGCATGAAAAACTGTTTTTT,CASGLVGSPAHEKLFF
TRBV9,TRBJ2-1,.,TRBD1,TGTGCCAGCAGCGTAGGGCAGGGGGCCTGGGAGCAGTTCTTC,CASSVGQGAWEQFF
TRBV5-1,TRBJ1-1,.,.,TGCGCCAGCAGCTTGGGTGGTAAGGGGGACACTGAAGCTTTCTTT,CASSLGGKGDTEAFF
TRBV18,TRBJ2-2,.,.,TGTGCCAGCTCACCACCGTCTAGCACCGGGGAGCTGTTTTTT,CASSPPSSTGELFF
TRBV19,TRBJ2-2,.,.,TGTGCCAGTAGTATGAATAAAGGGGGGACCGGGGAGCTGTTTTTT,CASSMNKGGTGELFF
TRBV6-8,TRBJ1-5,few,.,TGTGCCAGCAGTTACGCGGGGGGCAATCAGCCCCAGCATTTT,CASSYAGGNQPQHF
TRBV11-3,TRBJ1-5,few,.,TGTGCCAGCAGCTTGCCAGCGAGTAATCAGCCCCAGCATTTT,CASSLPASNQPQHF
TRBV11-3,TRBJ1-1,medium-sized,.,TGTGCCAGCAGCTTAGGAGGTGCAGGGATGAACACTGAAGCTTTCTTT,CASSLGGAGMNTEAFF
TRBV9,TRBJ1-6,many,TRBD1,TGTGCCAGCAGCCTGGGACAGGGGATCTATTCACCCCTCCACTTT,CASSLGQGIYSPLHF
TRBV19,TRBJ1-2,.,.,TGTGCCAGTAGTGAACAGGGAGTCCCCCTCTCCAATGGCTACACCTTC,CASSEQGVPLSNGYTF
TRBV11-3,TRBJ2-5,.,TRBD2,TGTGCCAGCAGCTGGACGGGAGGCCAAGAGACCCAGTACTTC,CASSWTGGQETQYF
TRBV19,TRBJ2-7,.,.,TGTGCCAGTAGTATATCCAGGGGCTACGAGCAGTACTTC,CASSISRGYEQYF
TRBV11-3,TRBJ1-5,few,.,TGTGCCAGCAGCTTAGGACAGTTTAATCAGCCCCAGCATTTT,CASSLGQFNQPQHF
TRBV9,TRBJ1-1,few,.,TGTGCCAGCAGCGCCACTTCGGCGACGAACACTGAAGCTTTCTTT,CASSATSATNTEAFF
TRBV5-1,TRBJ1-6,.,.,TGCGCCAGCAGCTTACAGGACGGGCTGGGTAATTCACCCCTCCACTTT,CASSLQDGLGNSPLHF
TRBV18,TRBJ1-5,.,TRBD1,TGTGCCAGCTCACGTACGCCGGGACAGGGGGCCGGGCAGCCCCAGCATTTT,CASSRTPGQGAGQPQHF
TRBV6-8,TRBJ1-1,medium-sized,.,TGTGCCAGCAGTTACGGGCAACTCGAAGCTTTCTTT,CASSYGQLEAFF
TRBV19,TRBJ1-2,.,.,TGTGCCAGTAGTATCGGGACGGGGAACTATGGCTACACCTTC,CASSIGTGNYGYTF
TRBV5-1,TRBJ1-6,.,.,TGCGCCAGCGGTTGGGGGAACGATAATTCACCCCTCCACTTT,CASGWGNDNSPLHF
TRBV19,TRBJ1-3,few,TRBD1,TGTGCCAGTAGTATCACGCGAGGGACAGGGAGAGGAAACACCATATATTTT,CASSITRGTGRGNTIYF